The 11 T cell receptor beta chains listed next were all sequenced from one sample in a study of OX40 agonist ivuxolimab in advanced cancers. The assay was immunoSEQ multiplex PCR, and TCRdb's table has in-frame clones only and misses some. Among roughly 79,000 clones listed, about 89% were seen once. The material was CD4+ or CD8+ T cells sorted from blood, obtained in a trial of the OX40 agonist ivuxolimab. Source of these receptors: an adult with an advanced solid tumor such as melanoma, head and neck, liver or kidney cancer.

The V gene is TRBV18, the J gene TRBJ2-1; D is possibly TRBD2 (5 bases). This CDR3 contains 14 residues. V was clipped by 0 bases and J by 9 bases, with 12 bases between them. The germline CDR1 and CDR2 sequences are KGHSH and LQKENI. CDR3 DNA: TGTGCCAGCTCACCACCGGGCCCGGGGAGTGAGCAGTTCTTC. This gives the protein CASSPPGPGSEQFF. Full variable domain (remainder filled in from reference TRBV18 and TRBJ2-1): NAGVMQNPRHLVRRRGQEARLRCSPMKGHSHVYWYRQLPEEGLKFMVYLQKENIIDESGMPKERFSAEFPKEGPSILRIQQVVRGDSAAYFCASSPPGPGSEQFFGPGTRLTVL.

This rearrangement joins TRBV4-1 to TRBJ1-1, with a possible D match to TRBD1 (5 bases). CDR1 MGHRA and CDR2 YSYEKL come from the germline V gene. V was pared by 4 bases and J by 4 bases, with 16 bases between. This CDR3 comprises 15 residues. In nucleotides, the CDR3 is TGCGCCAGCAGCCGATCAGGGTTTTTGGGCACTGAAGCTTTCTTT. Translation: CASSRSGFLGTEAFF.

The rearrangement uses TRBV5-1 and TRBJ2-3, with D tentatively TRBD1 (6 bases). Between the trimmed V and J ends, which lost 1 base and 3 bases, there was a span of 9 bases. The CDR3 is 14 residues long. Germline values: CDR1 SGHRS, CDR2 YFSETQ. In DNA, the CDR3 is TGCGCCAGCAGCTTGAACAGGGATACAGATACGCAGTATTTT. Amino acid sequence: CASSLNRDTDTQYF.

The chain employs TRBV6-6 and TRBJ1-5, with D unclear. This CDR3 has 15 amino acids. Trimming cost V 0 bases and J 2 bases, with 8 bases left between them. The germline gives CDR1 MNHNY, CDR2 SVGAGI (reference sequence). CDR3 region: CASSYSNSRNQPQHF. The CDR3 coding sequence is TGTGCCAGCAGTTACTCGAACAGCCGCAATCAGCCCCAGCATTTT.

The chain couples TRBV19 to TRBJ2-5; D is unclear. Germline loops: CDR1 LNHDA, CDR2 SQIVND (reference sequence). Trimming cost V 10 bases and J 5 bases, with 20 bases left between them. The CDR3 loop spans 14 amino acids. This chain's CDR3 is CATRPRPASETQYF. The CDR3 nucleotides read TGTGCCACCCGCCCGAGGCCCGCCTCGGAGACCCAGTACTTC.

The V and J genes are TRBV7-8 and TRBJ2-4; 9 nucleotides match TRBD1. V lost 5 bases and J lost 1; bases outside the gene matches: 3. Germline loops: CDR1 SGHVS, CDR2 FQNEAQ. This CDR3 contains 15 residues. CDR3 amino acids: CASSIQGAAKNIQYF. The DNA for the CDR3 is TGTGCCAGCAGCATACAGGGGGCGGCCAAAAACATTCAGTACTTC.

As for this clone: The junction differs from germline at one of its ends, possibly a read error. The chain carries TRBV7-8 and TRBJ1-5; D not resolved. CDR1 is SGHVS and CDR2 is FQNEAQ in the germline V gene. CDR3 size: 14 residues. CDR3 residues: CASSLAVGNQSQHF. CDR3 in DNA: TGTGCCAGCAGCTTAGCCGTCGGCAATCAGTCCCAGCATTTT.

The V call is TRBV27, the J call TRBJ1-1; D might be TRBD1 (5 bases). The CDR3 length is 15 residues. Germline V CDR1 and CDR2: MNHEY, SMNVEV (reference sequence). Trimming removed 1 base from V and 0 bases from J, with 9 bases in between. CDR3 nucleotide sequence: TGTGCCAGCAGTTTATTTGGGGGAATGAACACTGAAGCTTTCTTT. Its translation is CASSLFGGMNTEAFF.

This clone was recorded only once. CDR3 in amino acids: CASSDGLQPQHF. The CDR3, as DNA: TGTGCCAGCAGTGATGGACTTCAGCCCCAGCATTTT. The chain carries TRBV6-1 and TRBJ1-5; D call uncertain. Germline lookup yields CDR1 MNHNS and CDR2 SASEGT. The V and J ends lost 3 bases and 6 bases respectively, with 6 bases between them. The CDR3 has 12 amino acids.

The V call is TRBV28, the J call TRBJ2-1; a weak D match, TRBD2 (6 bases). V lost 6 bases, J lost 8 bases, and 14 bases lay in between. The CDR3 contains 13 residues. The germline V gene has CDR1 MDHEN and CDR2 SYDVKM. The CDR3 DNA is TGTGCCAGCAGAGGCGGGAATTGGGATGAGCAGTTCTTC. It yields the protein CASRGGNWDEQFF.

The CDR3 nucleotides are TGTGCCAGCAGTGTGGAAGGCGTGCAGTACTTC. This sequence encodes CASSVEGVQYF. This chain joins TRBV2 and TRBJ2-7, with no clear D. This CDR3 spans 11 amino acids. V was cut by 4 bases and J by 9 bases, with 10 bases left in between. Per germline, CDR1 SNHLY and CDR2 FYNNEI.